The 32 T cell receptor beta chains below were found in one sample sequenced in a study of blood T cell repertoires in COVID-19 (dated by TCRdb to 2019 to 2021). The library was built by means of the immunoSEQ multiplex PCR assay. Drawn from immuneACCESS, this table holds only the in-frame rearrangements with V and J called that TCRdb kept. Clones are partly lost; checked studies trace under half to an unresolved V gene and leave the rest unexplained. Within this sample are some 490,000 clones, with 70% to 90% of them counted one time only. The top ten hold 6.5% to 9.5% of the sample. What was sequenced was PBMCs or T cells enriched from blood (not recorded which). These receptors originate from a woman in her sixties or seventies who had recovered from COVID-19.

This chain uses TRBV19 with TRBJ1-5, with D hard to call. The CDR3 is 12 amino acids. Trimming removed 7 bases from V and 4 bases from J, with 8 bases in between. Looked up from germline, CDR1 is LNHDA and CDR2 is SQIVND (reference sequence). The CDR3 sequence: CASKQANQPQHF. CDR3 nucleotides: TGTGCCAGTAAGCAGGCTAATCAGCCCCAGCATTTT. Combining the CDR3 with reference TRBV19 and TRBJ1-5 gives the whole variable domain DGGITQSPKYLFRKEGQNVTLSCEQNLNHDAMYWYRQDPGQGLRLIYYSQIVNDFQKGDIAEGYSVSREKKESFPLTVTSAQKNPTAFYLCASKQANQPQHFGDGTRLSIL.

The CDR3 DNA reads TGTGCCACCAGTGATACCGGGACAATAAACGGCTACACCTTC. This sequence encodes CATSDTGTINGYTF. The J gene is TRBJ1-2, the V gene TRBV24-1; the D gene is possibly TRBD1 (6 bases). The germline V and J ends were trimmed by 3 bases and 8 bases, with 15 bases remaining between them. Germline-derived CDR1 and CDR2 are KGHDR and SFDVKD. The length of the CDR3 is 14 residues.

The chain combines TRBV3-1 (or the pseudogene TRBV3-2) with TRBJ2-6, with D possibly matching TRBD1 (5 bases). This CDR3 has 17 amino acids. Germline CDR1 and CDR2: LGHDT and YNNKEL (reference sequence). V lost 5 bases and J lost 3, with 17 bases in between. CDR3 in DNA: TGTGCCAGCAGCTTACTGGCCTGGGGCAGTGGGGCCAACGTCCTGACTTTC. Protein product: CASSLLAWGSGANVLTF.

The chain employs TRBV13 and TRBJ1-1; 9 nucleotides line up with TRBD1. The germline V gene encodes CDR1 PRHDT and CDR2 FYEKMQ (reference sequence). Germline trimming cut 8 bases from V and 4 bases from J; bases unmatched to any gene: 5. The CDR3 has 13 residues. CDR3 bases: TGTGCCAGCCGGGACAGGGCAGGCACTGAAGCTTTCTTT. It is translated as CASRDRAGTEAFF.

This chain links TRBV5-1 with TRBJ2-1; 9 positions agree with TRBD1. The V and J ends lost 1 base and 2 bases, in that order; junction bases with no gene match: 4. The length of the CDR3 is 16 residues. From germline, CDR1 is SGHRS and CDR2 YFSETQ. In DNA form, the CDR3 reads TGCGCCAGCAGCTTGTCGACAGGGGGAACCTACAATGAGCAGTTCTTC. Its protein product is CASSLSTGGTYNEQFF. The entire variable domain, with the rest obtained from reference TRBV5-1 and TRBJ2-1, is as follows: KAGVTQTPRYLIKTRGQQVTLSCSPISGHRSVSWYQQTPGQGLQFLFEYFSETQRNKGNFPGRFSGRQFSNSRSEMNVSTLELGDSALYLCASSLSTGGTYNEQFFGPGTRLTVL.

The V and J genes are TRBV11-2 and TRBJ2-3; no reliable D call. The germline CDR1 and CDR2 sequences are SGHAT and FQNNGV. V lost 2 bases to trimming and J lost 9 bases, with 15 bases between them. The CDR3 sequence is 14 residues long. The CDR3 loop is CASSLWAADKTQYF. Here the CDR3 DNA reads TGTGCCAGCAGCTTATGGGCAGCTGATAAAACGCAGTATTTT.

In its sample, this clone was seen a few times. This rearrangement joins TRBV13 to TRBJ2-2, with no clear D. This CDR3 has 14 residues. The V and J ends lost 1 base and 3 bases respectively, with 6 bases between them. Germline values: CDR1 PRHDT, CDR2 FYEKMQ (reference sequence). The CDR3 reads CASSLDEDTGELFF. DNA of the CDR3: TGTGCCAGCAGCTTAGACGAGGACACCGGGGAGCTGTTTTTT.

The gene calls are TRBV10-2 and TRBJ2-3, with a possible D match to TRBD1 (6 bases). The CDR3 contains 15 residues. Deletions cut 5 bases from V and 0 bases from J, with 12 bases between. CDR1 is WSHSY, CDR2 SAAADI, per germline. CDR3 bases: TGCGCCAGCAGTTCCGGACAGCTAAGCACAGATACGCAGTATTTT. This translates into CASSSGQLSTDTQYF.

This clone was counted a single time. V gene TRBV12-5 combines with J gene TRBJ2-7; D is undetermined. V was clipped by 0 bases and J by 9 bases, with 6 bases between them. This CDR3 is 11 amino acids long. Germline V gene data show CDR1 as LGHNT and CDR2 as FRNRAP. CDR3 nucleotide sequence: TGTGCTAGTGGTTTGGTATCGGGGCAGTACTTC. Protein: CASGLVSGQYF.

V and J are TRBV27 and TRBJ1-6; possibly TRBD1 for D (5 bases). CDR1 is MNHEY, CDR2 SMNVEV, per germline (reference sequence). With 6 bases removed from V and 3 bases from J, the gap between germline ends came to 9 bases. The CDR3 extends over 14 amino acids. In DNA form, the CDR3 reads TGTGCCAGCAGAGGGGATCTCTATAATTCACCCCTCCACTTT. Translating it yields CASRGDLYNSPLHF.

The chain is built from TRBV19 and TRBJ2-3, with D perhaps TRBD1 (5 bases). The germline V and J ends were trimmed by 11 bases and 2 bases, with 20 bases remaining between them. Germline V lookup: CDR1 LNHDA, CDR2 SQIVND (reference sequence). This CDR3 has 15 residues. In DNA, the CDR3 is TGTGCCGCGCAAAGGGGATCAGGGAACACAGATACGCAGTATTTT. Protein sequence: CAAQRGSGNTDTQYF.

V is TRBV5-6 and J is TRBJ1-2; no reliable D call. V was shortened by 0 bases and J by 4 bases, with 10 bases between the two germline ends. Germline V gene lookup returns CDR1 SGHDT and CDR2 YYEEEE. This CDR3 spans 14 amino acids. CDR3 region: CASSLERRGYGYTF. The CDR3 bases are TGTGCCAGCAGCTTGGAGCGACGGGGCTATGGCTACACCTTC.

V usage is TRBV5-1 and J usage is TRBJ2-2; D gene uncertain. The germline gives CDR1 SGHRS, CDR2 YFSETQ. V was clipped by 2 bases and J by 8 bases, with 7 bases between them. CDR3 length: 12 amino acids. The CDR3 sequence: CASSFPPGELFF. The CDR3, as DNA: TGCGCCAGCAGCTTCCCCCCGGGGGAGCTGTTTTTT.

The table lists this clone with many counts. The chain uses TRBV5-4 and TRBJ2-3, with D perhaps matching TRBD2 (6 bases). CDR3 length equals 15 residues. Germline V lookup: CDR1 SGHNT, CDR2 YYREEE (reference sequence). V was pared by 4 bases and J by 0 bases, with 12 bases between. The CDR3 reads CASSRPGTSTDTQYF. The CDR3 DNA follows: TGTGCCAGCAGCCGACCCGGGACTAGCACAGATACGCAGTATTTT.

The chain carries TRBV3-1 (or the pseudogene TRBV3-2) and TRBJ1-2; D may be TRBD1 (5 bases). The CDR3 spans 15 residues. Trimming removed 5 bases at V and 8 bases at J, with 21 bases between. CDR1 and CDR2 (germline): LGHDT, YNNKEL (reference sequence). The CDR3: CASSSRSRGVEGYTF. The CDR3, as DNA: TGTGCCAGCAGCTCCCGGTCCCGGGGGGTAGAGGGCTACACCTTC.

This clone was picked up a small number of times. CDR3: CASSHRDRAGELFF. The CDR3 coding sequence is TGTGCCAGCAGCCACCGGGACAGGGCCGGGGAGCTGTTTTTT. The rearrangement joins TRBV3-1 (or the pseudogene TRBV3-2) to TRBJ2-2; 9 bases are shared with TRBD1. The CDR3 has 14 amino acids. Looked up from germline, CDR1 is LGHDT and CDR2 is YNNKEL (reference sequence). V lost 3 bases, J lost 6 bases, and 2 bases stayed unmatched.

The chain has TRBV7-2 and TRBJ2-3, with TRBD1 matching over 7 bases. With V trimmed by 7 bases and J by 6 bases, 7 bases remained unmatched. The CDR3 extends over 13 amino acids. From germline, CDR1 is SGHTA and CDR2 FQGNSA. CDR3 coding DNA: TGTGCCAGCACTATCATCAGGGGGGATACGCAGTATTTT. The encoded protein is CASTIIRGDTQYF.

This chain joins TRBV12-5 and TRBJ1-5; 9 bases align to TRBD1. This CDR3 contains 14 residues. Germline V gives CDR1 LGHNT, CDR2 FRNRAP. Unmatched junction bases numbered 7, after V lost 6 bases and J lost 7 bases. The CDR3 coding sequence is TGTGCTAGTGGGCAACAGGGGGCTGAGCAGCCCCAGCATTTT. This gives the protein CASGQQGAEQPQHF.

The rearrangement joins TRBV5-1 to TRBJ2-1; the match to TRBD1 covers 8 bases. The germline V gene has CDR1 SGHRS and CDR2 YFSETQ. The CDR3 spans 15 residues. V was clipped by 5 bases and J by 2 bases; unmatched bases: 6. The CDR3 DNA sequence: TGCGCCAGCAGAAACCCAGGGGGCCCCTACAATGAGCAGTTCTTC. Amino acids: CASRNPGGPYNEQFF.

This chain joins TRBV5-1 and TRBJ1-2, with TRBD1 matching over 7 bases. The V gene's germline CDR1 is SGHRS and CDR2 YFSETQ. CDR3 length equals 13 residues. J gave up 8 bases and V 3 bases, and 7 bases lay outside the gene matches. The DNA for the CDR3 is TGCGCCAGCAGCTATGGCAGGGGGGAAGGCTACACCTTC. Its protein product is CASSYGRGEGYTF.

This chain connects TRBV3-1 (or the pseudogene TRBV3-2) to TRBJ1-2, with D unresolved. CDR3 length: 14 residues. CDR1 and CDR2 from the germline V gene are LGHDT and YNNKEL (reference sequence). Trimming stripped 0 bases from V and 9 bases from J, with 14 bases between. DNA for the CDR3: TGTGCCAGCAGCCAAGATCAACTGCCTAGGCGCTACACCTTC. This translates into CASSQDQLPRRYTF.

The chain links TRBV7-9 to TRBJ1-1; no definite D call. The CDR3 has 13 amino acids. CDR1 SEHNR and CDR2 FQNEAQ come from the germline V gene (reference sequence). Trimming took off 4 bases at V and 3 bases at J, with 9 bases between the two ends. The CDR3 reads CASSSGEDTEAFF. CDR3 bases: TGTGCCAGCAGCTCCGGGGAGGACACTGAAGCTTTCTTT.

This chain links TRBV2 with TRBJ1-1, with 8 nucleotides matching TRBD1. Germline V CDR1 and CDR2: SNHLY, FYNNEI. This CDR3 has 14 residues. V was clipped by 4 bases and J by 7 bases; unmatched bases: 8. The CDR3 region has the DNA TGTGCCAGCAGTGTTCAGGGGGCTACGGGTGAAGCTTTCTTT. As protein: CASSVQGATGEAFF.

About this clone: The sample carries other DNA sequences with the same CDR3. The V and J genes are TRBV18 and TRBJ2-3; 8 bases align to TRBD2. Germline loops: CDR1 KGHSH, CDR2 LQKENI. The V gene end was trimmed by 1 base and the J gene end by 1 base; junction bases not matched to a gene: 1. CDR3 length equals 15 residues. The CDR3 spells CASSPLSGGTDTQYF. The DNA for the CDR3 is TGTGCCAGCTCACCACTTAGCGGGGGCACAGATACGCAGTATTTT.

The chain joins TRBV10-3 to TRBJ1-2; TRBD1 might be the D (5 bases). Germline CDR1 and CDR2: ENHRY and SYGVKD. CDR3 length equals 12 residues. V dropped 10 bases and J dropped 8 bases, with 17 bases sitting between them. The CDR3 reads CATQGGDAGYTF. The CDR3 DNA follows: TGTGCCACCCAAGGCGGGGACGCGGGCTACACCTTC.

This clone was observed once. The V call is TRBV7-9, the J call TRBJ1-4; a possible D gene is TRBD1 (5 bases). The CDR3 loop spans 16 amino acids. The V and J ends lost 2 bases and 0 bases respectively, with 10 bases between them. Germline CDR1 is SEHNR and CDR2 is FQNEAQ (reference sequence). The CDR3 region has the DNA TGTGCCAGCAGCTTAAACAGGCCACCAACTAATGAAAAACTGTTTTTT. Its protein product is CASSLNRPPTNEKLFF.

The rearrangement links TRBV9 to TRBJ1-6, with 7 bases identical to TRBD1. The germline CDR1 and CDR2 sequences are SGDLS and YYNGEE. CDR3 length: 14 residues. The J segment lost 9 bases and the V segment lost 1 base, leaving 4 bases of the junction unmatched. CDR3 in DNA: TGTGCCAGCAGCGTATCGTCAGGGGGTTCACCCCTCCACTTT. Protein sequence: CASSVSSGGSPLHF.

The rearrangement joins TRBV18 to TRBJ2-1; perhaps TRBD1 as D (5 bases). Germline assignment: CDR1 KGHSH and CDR2 LQKENI. Trimming took off 2 bases at V and 10 bases at J, with 9 bases between the two ends. The CDR3 loop spans 12 amino acids. DNA for the CDR3: TGTGCCAGCTCACCAAAGGGGTGGGAGCAGTTCTTC. Translation gives CASSPKGWEQFF.

The gene calls are TRBV6-1 and TRBJ2-7, with TRBD2 identical over 7 bases. Germline V CDR1 and CDR2: MNHNS, SASEGT. The CDR3 loop spans 15 amino acids. Trimming took 2 bases from V and 5 from J; bases not matched to a gene: 9. The CDR3 loop is CASSELKLANHEQYV. CDR3 DNA sequence: TGTGCCAGCAGTGAACTAAAACTAGCGAACCACGAGCAGTACGTC.

The chain couples TRBV27 to TRBJ1-2; D is perhaps TRBD1 (5 bases). CDR1 is MNHEY, CDR2 SMNVEV, per germline (reference sequence). Trimming cost V 8 bases and J 2 bases, with 9 bases left between them. The CDR3 loop spans 12 amino acids. CDR3 sequence reads: CASGAGNYGYTF. In DNA, the CDR3 is TGTGCCAGCGGGGCGGGAAACTATGGCTACACCTTC.

The chain combines TRBV19 with TRBJ1-6; TRBD1 agrees at 8 bases. CDR3 size: 15 residues. Trimming cost V 6 bases and J 7 bases; bases outside gene matches: 8. CDR1 is LNHDA and CDR2 is SQIVND in the germline V gene (reference sequence). The CDR3 bases are TGTGCCAGTAGGGAACTCGGACAGGGAAATTCACCCCTCCACTTT. It codes for CASRELGQGNSPLHF. Filled out from reference TRBV19 and TRBJ1-6, the complete variable domain reads DGGITQSPKYLFRKEGQNVTLSCEQNLNHDAMYWYRQDPGQGLRLIYYSQIVNDFQKGDIAEGYSVSREKKESFPLTVTSAQKNPTAFYLCASRELGQGNSPLHFGNGTRLTVT.

The J gene is TRBJ2-3, the V gene TRBV19; 7 nucleotides agree with TRBD1. V gave up 6 bases and J gave up 5 bases; unmatched junction bases: 11. The CDR3 has 15 amino acids. Per germline, CDR1 LNHDA and CDR2 SQIVND (reference sequence). The CDR3 loop is CASSLQGSRGDTQYF. The DNA for the CDR3 is TGTGCCAGTAGCTTACAGGGGTCAAGGGGAGATACGCAGTATTTT. Full variable domain (missing parts from reference TRBV19 and TRBJ2-3): DGGITQSPKYLFRKEGQNVTLSCEQNLNHDAMYWYRQDPGQGLRLIYYSQIVNDFQKGDIAEGYSVSREKKESFPLTVTSAQKNPTAFYLCASSLQGSRGDTQYFGPGTRLTVL.